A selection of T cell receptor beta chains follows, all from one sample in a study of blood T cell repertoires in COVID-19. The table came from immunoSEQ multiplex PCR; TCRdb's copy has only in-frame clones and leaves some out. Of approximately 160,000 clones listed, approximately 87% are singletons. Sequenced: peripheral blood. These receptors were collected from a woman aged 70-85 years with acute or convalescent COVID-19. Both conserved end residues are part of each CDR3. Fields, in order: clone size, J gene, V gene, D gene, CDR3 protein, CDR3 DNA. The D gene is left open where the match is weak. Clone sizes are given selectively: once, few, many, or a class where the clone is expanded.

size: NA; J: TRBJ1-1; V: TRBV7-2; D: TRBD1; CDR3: CASSPGGLMNTEAFF; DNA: TGTGCCAGCAGCCCAGGGGGATTGATGAACACTGAAGCTTTCTTT
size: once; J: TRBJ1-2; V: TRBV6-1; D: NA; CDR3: CASSESGAGIETF; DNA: TGTGCCAGCAGTGAATCTGGTGCAGGGATCGAGACCTTC
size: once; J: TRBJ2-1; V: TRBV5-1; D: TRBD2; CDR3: CASSLSLAGGEQFF; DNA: TGCGCCAGCAGCTTGTCACTAGCGGGAGGTGAGCAGTTCTTC
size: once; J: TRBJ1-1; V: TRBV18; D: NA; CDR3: CASSLGTGGLNTEAFF; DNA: TGTGCCAGCTCCCTCGGAACCGGCGGGCTGAACACTGAAGCTTTCTTT
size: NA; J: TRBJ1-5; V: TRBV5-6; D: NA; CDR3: CASSDSRGNQPQHF; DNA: TGTGCCAGCAGTGACAGTCGGGGCAATCAGCCCCAGCATTTT
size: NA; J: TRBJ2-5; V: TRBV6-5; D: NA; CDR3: CASSRTRRASEAQYF; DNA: TGTGCCAGCAGTCGGACACGCCGAGCTAGTGAGGCCCAGTACTTC
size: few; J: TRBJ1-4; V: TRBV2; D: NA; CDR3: CASSGRGIGVITNEKLFF; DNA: TGTGCCAGCAGTGGACGGGGGATTGGTGTGATAACTAATGAAAAACTGTTTTTT
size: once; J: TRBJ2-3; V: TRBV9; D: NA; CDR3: CASSGRATDTQYF; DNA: TGTGCCAGCAGCGGGCGGGCCACAGATACGCAGTATTTT
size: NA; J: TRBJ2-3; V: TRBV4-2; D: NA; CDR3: CASSLRRIGADTQYF; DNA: TGTGCCAGCAGCCTTAGGAGGATAGGCGCAGATACGCAGTATTTT
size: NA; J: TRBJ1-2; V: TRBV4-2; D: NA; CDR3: CASSQGLGVDYGYTF; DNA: TGTGCCAGCAGCCAAGGTCTCGGAGTTGACTATGGCTACACCTTC
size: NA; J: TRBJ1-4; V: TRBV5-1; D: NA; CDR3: CASSQGRGEKLFF; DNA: TGCGCCAGCTCGCAGGGCAGGGGTGAAAAACTGTTTTTT
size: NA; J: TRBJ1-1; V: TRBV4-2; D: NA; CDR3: CASSQDRGNTEAFF; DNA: TGTGCCAGCAGCCAAGACAGGGGGAACACTGAAGCTTTCTTT
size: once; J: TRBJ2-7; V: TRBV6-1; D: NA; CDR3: CASSEGLGYYEQYF; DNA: TGTGCCAGCAGTGAAGGTCTAGGTTACTACGAGCAGTACTTC
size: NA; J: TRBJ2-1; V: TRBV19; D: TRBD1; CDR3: CASNNRDRGVDEQFF; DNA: TGTGCCAGTAATAACCGGGACAGGGGGGTCGATGAGCAGTTCTTC
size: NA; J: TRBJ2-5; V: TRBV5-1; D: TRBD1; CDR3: CASSPGQGQETQYF; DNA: TGCGCCAGCAGTCCCGGACAGGGACAAGAGACCCAGTACTTC
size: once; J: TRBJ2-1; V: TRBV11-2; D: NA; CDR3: CASSPPRGNEQFF; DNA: TGTGCCAGCAGCCCCCCGCGGGGAAATGAGCAGTTCTTC
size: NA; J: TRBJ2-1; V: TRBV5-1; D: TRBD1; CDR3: CASSSDRLGWDEQFF; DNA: TGCGCCAGCAGCTCGGACAGGTTGGGGTGGGATGAGCAGTTCTTC
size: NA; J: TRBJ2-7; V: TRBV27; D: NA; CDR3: CASSFNSHEQYF; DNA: TGTGCCAGCAGTTTCAACAGCCACGAGCAGTACTTC
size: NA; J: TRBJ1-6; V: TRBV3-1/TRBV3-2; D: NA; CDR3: CASSPYPGQGEGSPLHF; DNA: TGTGCCAGCAGCCCATATCCGGGACAAGGGGAAGGATCACCCCTCCACTTT
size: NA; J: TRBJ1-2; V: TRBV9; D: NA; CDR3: CASSPQTANYGYTF; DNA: TGTGCCAGCAGCCCACAGACAGCTAACTATGGCTACACCTTC